This TCR beta chain was found in a study of T cell responses to AZD1222 COVID-19 vaccine. Notes on the study in general: Spike-specific TCR breadth and depth rose after two AZD1222 doses. Seropositive status at baseline applied to only 5 to 7 AZD1222 recipients. Mostly white British, mostly female donors; authors suggested clonal diversity may be underestimated.

Samples with a second dose at about 4 or about 12 weeks were pooled together. TCRdb's table, derived via immunoSEQ multiplex PCR, lists solely in-frame clones and lacks some. The sample lists some 130,000 clones; roughly 92% were seen once. Trimming took 5 bases from V and 0 from J; bases not matched to a gene: 10. Germline values: CDR1 MNHEY, CDR2 SMNVEV (reference sequence). The CDR3 sequence is 17 residues long. With regard to this clone: The antigen is undetermined.

The V gene is TRBV27, the J gene TRBJ1-3; TRBD1 aligns across 7 bases. Sequencing used peripheral blood, obtained 28 days after the second AZD1222 dose. This receptor was obtained from an adult who received the AZD1222 COVID-19 vaccine. Here the CDR3 DNA reads TGTGCCAGCAGTAGACAGGGTCGGGCCGGCTCTGGAAACACCATATATTTT. Amino acids: CASSRQGRAGSGNTIYF.